Described below is a single TCR beta chain sequence and its context. CDR1 and CDR2 from the germline V gene are LNHDA and SQIVND (reference sequence). Trimming took 1 base from V and 5 from J, leaving 13 bases between them. The CDR3 has 15 amino acids. The data belong to a study of shared clonotypes between healthy human individuals. Positively selected for CCR7, the CD45RO-negative cells used as naive CD8 cells excluded terminally differentiated effector memory CD45RA+ cells. A 200 ng quantity of DNA, 30,000 to 35,000 T cell genomes, went into the sorted-subset replicate PCRs. Here immunoSEQ multiplex PCR was the method, and the copy in TCRdb shows in-frame clones only, minus some. The sample holds about 2.2 million clones, roughly 91% seen once.

The genes are TRBV19 and TRBJ2-3, with D possibly being TRBD1 (6 bases). This TCR was recovered from a man aged 18 to 29 in good health. Some clones in this sample may be carry-over from other donors' samples. Sequencing was performed on naive CD8+ T cells from PBMCs. CDR3 loop: CASSIGGPSEDTQYF. The CDR3 DNA reads TGTGCCAGTAGTATAGGGGGGCCTAGTGAAGATACGCAGTATTTT.